What follows is one T cell receptor beta chain and its context. Its antigen remains unidentified. Between the mid-2010s and the late 2010s, patients underwent resection in Japan or China. H&E slides confirmed each diagnosis, reviewed by two pathologists independently. Macro-dissection enriched premalignant or tumor cells before nucleic acid extraction. This sample stems from a study of immune evolution from preneoplasia to lung adenocarcinoma. Germline V CDR1 and CDR2: MDHEN, SYDVKM. CDR3 length: 14 residues. V gave up 6 bases and J gave up 8 bases, with 19 bases separating them. General observations from the study: Compared with EGFR-mutant or double wild-type lesions, KRAS-mutant nodules were more clonal.

Assay: immunoSEQ multiplex PCR; the TCRdb copy retains only in-frame clones and omits some. The sample includes 35,000 to 40,000 clones, roughly 71% of them seen just once. This sequence joins TRBV28 and TRBJ1-2; D is unresolved. The source material was FFPE invasive lung adenocarcinoma tissue. This TCR was sampled from a person between 60 and 69 years old with lung adenocarcinoma. In DNA, the CDR3 is TGTGCCAGCAGCCCATTAGTTGGAGTACGCGGCTACACCTTC. It encodes CASSPLVGVRGYTF.